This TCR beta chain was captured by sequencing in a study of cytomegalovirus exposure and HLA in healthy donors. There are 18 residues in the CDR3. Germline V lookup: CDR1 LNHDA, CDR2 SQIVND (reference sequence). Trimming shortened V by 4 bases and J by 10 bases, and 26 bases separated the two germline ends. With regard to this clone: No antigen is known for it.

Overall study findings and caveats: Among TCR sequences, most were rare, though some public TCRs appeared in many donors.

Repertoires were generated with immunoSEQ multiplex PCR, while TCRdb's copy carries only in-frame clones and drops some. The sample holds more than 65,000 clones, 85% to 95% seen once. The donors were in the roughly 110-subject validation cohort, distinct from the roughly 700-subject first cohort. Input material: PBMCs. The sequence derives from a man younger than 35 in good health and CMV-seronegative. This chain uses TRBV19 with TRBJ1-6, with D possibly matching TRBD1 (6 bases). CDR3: CASSTLPGRGAGVSPLHF. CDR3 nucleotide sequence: TGTGCCAGTAGTACCCTGCCGGGCCGTGGGGCAGGGGTCTCACCCCTCCACTTT.